The rows below give T cell receptor beta chains drawn from one sample of a study of T cells in Graves' hyperthyroidism and ophthalmopathy. TCRdb re-called the multiplex PCR reads with MiXCR, one entry per CDR3 protein. The sample lists over 500,000 distinct CDR3 sequences; 14% were seen once. Sequences were obtained from blood. The receptor set was obtained from a middle-aged woman with Graves' hyperthyroidism. CDR3s include the opening cysteine and the closing phenylalanine or tryptophan.

cdr3_aa: CATSRDRGTGENTGELFF; j_call: TRBJ2-2; v_call: TRBV15; cdr3_length: 18
cdr3_aa: CASRTENTEAFF; j_call: TRBJ1-1; v_call: TRBV18; cdr3_length: 12
cdr3_aa: CASSSGFWGRGTQETQYF; j_call: TRBJ2-5; v_call: TRBV28; cdr3_length: 18
cdr3_aa: CASSIGQANYGYTF; j_call: TRBJ1-2; v_call: TRBV5-1; cdr3_length: 14
cdr3_aa: CASRRGLATNEKLFF; j_call: TRBJ1-4; v_call: TRBV2; cdr3_length: 15
cdr3_aa: CASRKTQGNTEAFF; j_call: TRBJ1-1; v_call: TRBV11-3; cdr3_length: 14
cdr3_aa: CASSLFLSSYEQYF; j_call: TRBJ2-7; v_call: TRBV28; cdr3_length: 14
cdr3_aa: CASSFAGGNTEAFF; j_call: TRBJ1-1; v_call: TRBV27; cdr3_length: 14
cdr3_aa: CATSDPRQGNTEAFF; j_call: TRBJ1-1; v_call: TRBV24-1; cdr3_length: 15
cdr3_aa: CAGAGAGRDTGELFF; j_call: TRBJ2-2; v_call: TRBV10-2; cdr3_length: 15
cdr3_aa: CASRDRGGTEAFF; j_call: TRBJ1-1; v_call: TRBV19; cdr3_length: 13
cdr3_aa: CASTYPGGAFRPGELFF; j_call: TRBJ2-2; v_call: TRBV12-3/TRBV12-4; cdr3_length: 17
cdr3_aa: CASRYGQGAQPQHF; j_call: TRBJ1-5; v_call: TRBV12-3/TRBV12-4; cdr3_length: 14
cdr3_aa: CASSYTGSSYEQYF; j_call: TRBJ2-7; v_call: TRBV6-5; cdr3_length: 14
cdr3_aa: CASTPGSLYNEQFF; j_call: TRBJ2-1; v_call: TRBV9; cdr3_length: 14
cdr3_aa: CATRSDITEAFF; j_call: TRBJ1-1; v_call: TRBV6-1; cdr3_length: 12
cdr3_aa: CSARAPLAGTTDTQYF; j_call: TRBJ2-3; v_call: TRBV20-1; cdr3_length: 16
cdr3_aa: CASSPPGFPGDEQYF; j_call: TRBJ2-7; v_call: TRBV18; cdr3_length: 15
cdr3_aa: CASSLFGTTQETQYF; j_call: TRBJ2-5; v_call: TRBV11-1; cdr3_length: 15
cdr3_aa: CSAVGQQYSGANVLTF; j_call: TRBJ2-6; v_call: TRBV20-1; cdr3_length: 16
cdr3_aa: CASSQELLAGGGNTGELFF; j_call: TRBJ2-2; v_call: TRBV4-1; cdr3_length: 19
cdr3_aa: CASSDPSGKFTDTQYF; j_call: TRBJ2-3; v_call: TRBV12-3/TRBV12-4; cdr3_length: 16
cdr3_aa: CASTGANVLTF; j_call: TRBJ2-6; v_call: TRBV27; cdr3_length: 11
cdr3_aa: CASSRSVSSGNTIYF; j_call: TRBJ1-3; v_call: TRBV6-9; cdr3_length: 15
cdr3_aa: CASSYRQTGTGGTYEQYF; j_call: TRBJ2-7; v_call: TRBV27; cdr3_length: 18
cdr3_aa: CASGGYRGLDTQYF; j_call: TRBJ2-3; v_call: TRBV3-1; cdr3_length: 14
cdr3_aa: CASSPSTGLGHNEQFF; j_call: TRBJ2-1; v_call: TRBV12-3/TRBV12-4; cdr3_length: 16
cdr3_aa: CATSSSGTAYGYTF; j_call: TRBJ1-2; v_call: TRBV15; cdr3_length: 14
cdr3_aa: CASSSLRDLTDTQYF; j_call: TRBJ2-3; v_call: TRBV12-3/TRBV12-4; cdr3_length: 15
cdr3_aa: CASRPRRQGAYNEQFF; j_call: TRBJ2-1; v_call: TRBV12-3/TRBV12-4; cdr3_length: 16
cdr3_aa: CSARVLAGGPEQYF; j_call: TRBJ2-7; v_call: TRBV20-1; cdr3_length: 14
cdr3_aa: CASRAGTGVEYEQYF; j_call: TRBJ2-7; v_call: TRBV28; cdr3_length: 15
cdr3_aa: CSAGDSTEAFF; j_call: TRBJ1-1; v_call: TRBV20-1; cdr3_length: 11
cdr3_aa: CASSEAGGTYEQYF; j_call: TRBJ2-7; v_call: TRBV2; cdr3_length: 14
cdr3_aa: CASSSPGQGETQYF; j_call: TRBJ2-5; v_call: TRBV28; cdr3_length: 14
cdr3_aa: CASSGRGTLLNYGYTF; j_call: TRBJ1-2; v_call: TRBV6-1; cdr3_length: 16
cdr3_aa: CSANSYGQMSSIEQFF; j_call: TRBJ2-1; v_call: TRBV20-1; cdr3_length: 16
cdr3_aa: CASSMGNPGQESSYEQYF; j_call: TRBJ2-7; v_call: TRBV19; cdr3_length: 18
cdr3_aa: CASSLGQGKNEQFF; j_call: TRBJ2-1; v_call: TRBV5-1; cdr3_length: 14
cdr3_aa: CASSFPPGQGATEAFF; j_call: TRBJ1-1; v_call: TRBV6-1; cdr3_length: 16
cdr3_aa: CASSLVEGGEQFF; j_call: TRBJ2-1; v_call: TRBV12-3/TRBV12-4; cdr3_length: 13
cdr3_aa: CASSADRVSNQPQHF; j_call: TRBJ1-5; v_call: TRBV6-1; cdr3_length: 15
cdr3_aa: CASKLSDTQYF; j_call: TRBJ2-3; v_call: TRBV7-2; cdr3_length: 11
cdr3_aa: CASSSWGWGQGSWNTGELFF; j_call: TRBJ2-2; v_call: TRBV28; cdr3_length: 20
cdr3_aa: CASSDRGGSYEQYF; j_call: TRBJ2-7; v_call: TRBV18; cdr3_length: 14
cdr3_aa: CATSEDFGLAGVDTGELFF; j_call: TRBJ2-2; v_call: TRBV24-1; cdr3_length: 19
cdr3_aa: CASTPGLAGGLGNEQFF; j_call: TRBJ2-1; v_call: TRBV10-1; cdr3_length: 17
cdr3_aa: CSARDIRDSYEQYF; j_call: TRBJ2-7; v_call: TRBV20-1; cdr3_length: 14
cdr3_aa: CASGAGTVNTEAFF; j_call: TRBJ1-1; v_call: TRBV28; cdr3_length: 14
cdr3_aa: CASSSTPILTDTQYF; j_call: TRBJ2-3; v_call: TRBV5-5; cdr3_length: 15
cdr3_aa: CASRGTSGMQETQYF; j_call: TRBJ2-5; v_call: TRBV6-1; cdr3_length: 15
cdr3_aa: CASSESGRRYEQYF; j_call: TRBJ2-7; v_call: TRBV7-2; cdr3_length: 14
cdr3_aa: CASGLVGQEETQYF; j_call: TRBJ2-5; v_call: TRBV12-5; cdr3_length: 14
cdr3_aa: CASSPHSGGSNQPQHF; j_call: TRBJ1-5; v_call: TRBV28; cdr3_length: 16
cdr3_aa: CASTPLYPSTDTQYF; j_call: TRBJ2-3; v_call: TRBV5-1; cdr3_length: 15
cdr3_aa: CAISDPLSTGNTEAFF; j_call: TRBJ1-1; v_call: TRBV10-3; cdr3_length: 16
cdr3_aa: CASSVARLAVDNEQFF; j_call: TRBJ2-1; v_call: TRBV9; cdr3_length: 16
cdr3_aa: CASRGIREVPSGANVLTF; j_call: TRBJ2-6; v_call: TRBV11-2; cdr3_length: 18
cdr3_aa: CASSFGGDSYEQYF; j_call: TRBJ2-7; v_call: TRBV5-4; cdr3_length: 14